This TCR beta chain was found in a study of T cells after yellow fever vaccination. General observations from the study: CD4 and CD8 compartments shared a small share of clonotypes, likely from convergent recombination. Re-detected after boosting: most primary clones, approximately 97% of CD4 and roughly 88% of CD8.

V was cut by 3 bases and J by 6 bases, with 13 bases left in between. This CDR3 spans 14 amino acids. The germline gives CDR1 SGHAT, CDR2 FQNNGV. This clonotype was counted ten times or more. What it recognizes is unknown. Universal primer sites and UMIs were introduced during 5'RACE template-switching synthesis of TCR cDNA. TCRdb passed the 5' RACE reads through MiXCR, listing each CDR3 protein once. Of about 110,000 distinct CDR3 sequences in the sample, more than 7.5% were seen once. This clonotype was obtained from a man in his thirties or forties who received the YFV17D yellow fever vaccine. The J gene is TRBJ2-3, the V gene TRBV11-2; D ambiguous. The sequencing used CD8+ T cells sorted from PBMCs, collected 45 days after the yellow fever booster vaccination. CDR3 nucleotides: TGTGCCAGCAGCTTTTATGCCGAGTTGGATACGCAGTATTTT. Amino acids: CASSFYAELDTQYF. The full variable domain, rest sourced from reference TRBV11-2 and TRBJ2-3, is EAGVAQSPRYKIIEKRQSVAFWCNPISGHATLYWYQQILGQGPKLLIQFQNNGVVDDSQLPKDRFSAERLKGVDSTLKIQPAKLEDSAVYLCASSFYAELDTQYFGPGTRLTVL.